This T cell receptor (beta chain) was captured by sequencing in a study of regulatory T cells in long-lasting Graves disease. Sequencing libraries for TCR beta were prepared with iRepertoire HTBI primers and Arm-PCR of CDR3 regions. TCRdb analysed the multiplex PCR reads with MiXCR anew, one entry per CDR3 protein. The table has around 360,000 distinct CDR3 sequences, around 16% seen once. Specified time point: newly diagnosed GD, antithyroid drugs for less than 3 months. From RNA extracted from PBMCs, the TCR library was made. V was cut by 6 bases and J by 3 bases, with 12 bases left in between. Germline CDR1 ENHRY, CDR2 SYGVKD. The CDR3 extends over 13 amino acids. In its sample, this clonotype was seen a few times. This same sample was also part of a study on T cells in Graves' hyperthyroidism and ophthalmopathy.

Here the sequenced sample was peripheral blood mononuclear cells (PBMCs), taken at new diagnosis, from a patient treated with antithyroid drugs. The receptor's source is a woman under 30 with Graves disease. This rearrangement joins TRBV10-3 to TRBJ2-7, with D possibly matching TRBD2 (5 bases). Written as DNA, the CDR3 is TGTGCCATCAGGGTCGGGGTAAACTACGAGCAGTACTTC. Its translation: CAIRVGVNYEQYF.